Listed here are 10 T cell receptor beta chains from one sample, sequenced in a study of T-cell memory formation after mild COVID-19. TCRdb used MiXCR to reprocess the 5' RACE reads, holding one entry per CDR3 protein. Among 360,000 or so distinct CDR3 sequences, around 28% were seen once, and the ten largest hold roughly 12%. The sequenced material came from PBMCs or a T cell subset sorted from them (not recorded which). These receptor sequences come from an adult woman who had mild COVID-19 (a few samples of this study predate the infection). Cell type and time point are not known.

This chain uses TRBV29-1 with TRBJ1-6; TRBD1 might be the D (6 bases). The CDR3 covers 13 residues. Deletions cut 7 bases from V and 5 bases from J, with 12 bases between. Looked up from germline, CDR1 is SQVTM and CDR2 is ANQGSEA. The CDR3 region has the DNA TGCAGCGCAGGGGAGGCGGATAATTCACCCCTCCACTTT. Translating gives CSAGEADNSPLHF.

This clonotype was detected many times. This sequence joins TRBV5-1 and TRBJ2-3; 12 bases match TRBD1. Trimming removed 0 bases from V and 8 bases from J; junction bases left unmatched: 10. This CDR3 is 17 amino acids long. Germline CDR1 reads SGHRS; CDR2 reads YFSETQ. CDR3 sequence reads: CASSLDPSGQGAATQYF. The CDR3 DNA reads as TGCGCCAGCAGCTTGGACCCCTCGGGACAGGGGGCTGCTACGCAGTATTTT.

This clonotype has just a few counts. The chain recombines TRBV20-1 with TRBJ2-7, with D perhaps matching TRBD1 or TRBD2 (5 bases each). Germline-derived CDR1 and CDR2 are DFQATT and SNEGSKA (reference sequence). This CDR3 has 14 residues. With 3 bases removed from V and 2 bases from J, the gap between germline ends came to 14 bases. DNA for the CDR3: TGCAGTGCTAGGAAGGGGAGCTCTACCTACGAGCAGTACTTC. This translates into CSARKGSSTYEQYF.

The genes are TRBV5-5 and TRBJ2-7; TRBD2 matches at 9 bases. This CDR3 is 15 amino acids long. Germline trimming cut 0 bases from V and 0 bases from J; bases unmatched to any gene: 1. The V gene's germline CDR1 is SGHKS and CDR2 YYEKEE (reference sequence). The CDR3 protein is CASSLGLAVSYEQYF. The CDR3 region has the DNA TGTGCCAGCAGCTTGGGACTAGCGGTCTCCTACGAGCAGTACTTC.

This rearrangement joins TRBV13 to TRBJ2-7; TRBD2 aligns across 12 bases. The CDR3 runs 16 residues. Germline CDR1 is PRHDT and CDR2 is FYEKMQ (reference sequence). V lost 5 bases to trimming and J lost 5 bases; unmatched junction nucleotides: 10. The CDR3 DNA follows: TGTGCCAGCAGCATCCCCCTAGCGGGAGGGTCGAACGAGCAGTACTTC. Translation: CASSIPLAGGSNEQYF.

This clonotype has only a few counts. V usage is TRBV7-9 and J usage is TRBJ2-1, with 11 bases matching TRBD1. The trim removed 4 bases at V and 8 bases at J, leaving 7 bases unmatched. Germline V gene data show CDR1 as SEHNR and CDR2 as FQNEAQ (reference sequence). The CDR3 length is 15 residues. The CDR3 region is CASSSERDRGYEQFF. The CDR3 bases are TGTGCCAGCAGCTCAGAGAGGGACAGGGGGTATGAGCAGTTCTTC.

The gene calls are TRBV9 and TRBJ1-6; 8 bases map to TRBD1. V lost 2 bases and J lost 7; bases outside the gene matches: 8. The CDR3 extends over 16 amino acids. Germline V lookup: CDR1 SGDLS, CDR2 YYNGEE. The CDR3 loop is CASSVGDRGHNSPLHF. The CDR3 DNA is TGTGCCAGCAGCGTCGGAGACAGGGGCCACAATTCACCCCTCCACTTT.

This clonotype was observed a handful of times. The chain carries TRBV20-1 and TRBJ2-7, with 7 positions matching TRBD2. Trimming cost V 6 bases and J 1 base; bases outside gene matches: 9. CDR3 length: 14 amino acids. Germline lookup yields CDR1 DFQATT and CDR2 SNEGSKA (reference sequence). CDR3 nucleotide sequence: TGCAGTGCCCTCCCGACCGGGAGGTCCTACGAGCAGTACTTC. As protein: CSALPTGRSYEQYF.

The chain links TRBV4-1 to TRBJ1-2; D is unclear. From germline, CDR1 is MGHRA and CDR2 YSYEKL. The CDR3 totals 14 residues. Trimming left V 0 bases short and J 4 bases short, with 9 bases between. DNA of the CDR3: TGCGCCAGCAGCCAAGATCTTGGAAGCTATGGCTACACCTTC. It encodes CASSQDLGSYGYTF.

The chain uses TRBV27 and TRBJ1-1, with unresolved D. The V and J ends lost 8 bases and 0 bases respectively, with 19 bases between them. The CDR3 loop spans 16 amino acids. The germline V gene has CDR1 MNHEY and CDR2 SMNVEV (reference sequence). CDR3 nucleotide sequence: TGTGCCAGCCGGCGGGCGGAAGATTTCATGAACACTGAAGCTTTCTTT. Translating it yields CASRRAEDFMNTEAFF.